The clone carrying this T cell receptor (beta chain) was recorded a few times. Being one base from a much bigger clone, this may be a read error. TCRdb re-derived calls from the PCR reads in MiXCR, one entry per CDR3 protein. This repertoire shows roughly 90,000 distinct CDR3 sequences, roughly 20% found once; its top ten account for around 0.8%. These data are taken from a study of molecular identifiers for immune sequencing clone quantification. This CDR3 has 17 residues. Germline V gene data show CDR1 as LGHNT and CDR2 as FRNRAP. The V call is TRBV12-5, the J call TRBJ2-2, with D perhaps matching TRBD2 (5 bases). The sequence was collected from a human donor in good health. Some libraries in this study had Jurkat cell RNA spiked in. The sequenced sample was naive CD8+ T cells from blood, with Jurkat cell RNA spiked in. Subset noted: FACS-sorted CD8+CD4-CCR7+CD45RA+ naive T cells. The CDR3 sequence is CASGLYFLDSYTGELSF. Here the CDR3 DNA reads TGTGCTAGTGGTTTGTATTTCCTAGACTCCTACACCGGGGAGCTGTCTTTT.